This T cell receptor beta chain derives from a study of T cells after somatic rescue of genetic block. The protocol was immunoSEQ multiplex PCR, while the TCRdb copy is restricted to in-frame clones and leaves out a portion. The sample shows about 15,000 clones, more than 65% of them seen only once. This clone was detected once. The CDR3 is made up of 13 amino acids. From germline, CDR1 is SGHRS and CDR2 YFSETQ. Trimming shortened V by 5 bases and J by 0 bases, and 5 bases separated the two germline ends. The sequencing input was peripheral blood mononuclear cells (PBMCs). The TCR comes from a boy aged 10-17 years. The chain combines TRBV5-1 with TRBJ1-4; no clear D gene. The CDR3 loop reads CASRLATNEKLFF. The CDR3 DNA sequence: TGCGCCAGCAGGTTAGCAACTAATGAAAAACTGTTTTTT.